These T cell receptor beta chains were read from a single sample in a study of cytomegalovirus exposure and HLA in healthy donors. The method was immunoSEQ multiplex PCR; TCRdb's version includes in-frame clones alone and lacks a portion of them. The table shows roughly 77,000 clones, with approximately 95% occurring only once. Sequenced input: PBMCs. The source is a woman between 18 and 30 years old in good health and CMV-seronegative. Each CDR3 is given with its conserved first and last residue. The D gene is left open where the match is weak. Size is omitted from some rows. Given values are once, few, many or a class for expanded clones.

.	.	TRBV18	TRBJ1-2	TGTGCCAGCTCGCCCAGCGGACAGTATGGCTACACCTTC	CASSPSGQYGYTF
.	.	TRBV5-4	TRBJ1-5	TGTGCCAGCAGCTTGGGGTTGGGGGCCAATCAGCCCCAGCATTTT	CASSLGLGANQPQHF
TRBD2	.	TRBV7-9	TRBJ2-1	TGTGCCAGCAGCGCTCCACTCAGCGGGGGCTACAATGAGCAGTTCTTC	CASSAPLSGGYNEQFF
.	.	TRBV19	TRBJ1-1	TGTGCCAGTAGTACAGGGTGGGACTTGAACACTGAAGCTTTCTTT	CASSTGWDLNTEAFF
TRBD2	.	TRBV4-1	TRBJ2-7	TGCGCCAGCAGCCGGACTTCCCCAGCGGGAGTCCACGAGCAGTACTTC	CASSRTSPAGVHEQYF
TRBD1	.	TRBV5-1	TRBJ2-2	TGCGCCAGCCAGACCACAGGGGCCGGGGAGCTGTTTTTT	CASQTTGAGELFF
TRBD1	.	TRBV7-2	TRBJ2-7	TGTGCCAGCAGCTCGAGGGGACAGAGCTACGAGCAGTACTTC	CASSSRGQSYEQYF
TRBD1	.	TRBV25-1	TRBJ2-3	TGTGCCAGCAGTCCGTACGGGACAGGGAACACAGATACGCAGTATTTT	CASSPYGTGNTDTQYF
.	.	TRBV11-2	TRBJ2-1	TGTGCCAGCAGCTTAGTTGCGGATACCTACAATGAGCAGTTCTTC	CASSLVADTYNEQFF
TRBD2	.	TRBV13	TRBJ2-5	TGTGCCAGCAGCTCTGCCCTTTCTAGCGGCAACCAAGAGACCCAGTACTTC	CASSSALSSGNQETQYF
.	.	TRBV19	TRBJ2-7	TGTGCCAGTAGTACCGTCGGGAGGGGGCAAAGGTACGAGCAGTACTTC	CASSTVGRGQRYEQYF
.	.	TRBV4-3	TRBJ2-1	TGCGCCAGCAGCCAAGATCTAGCGTGGCGGAATGAGCAGTTCTTC	CASSQDLAWRNEQFF
TRBD2	.	TRBV10-3	TRBJ2-7	TGTGCCATCAGTCCACTAGCGGACCCCTACGAGCAGTACTTC	CAISPLADPYEQYF
.	few	TRBV6-5	TRBJ2-7	TGTGCCAGCAGTTACGGGTCGGCAGGGAGGTCCTACGAGCAGTACTTC	CASSYGSAGRSYEQYF
.	.	TRBV6-6	TRBJ2-1	TGTGCCAGCACCCTACTGGTGGGGGCTGTGGGGAATGAGCAGTTCTTC	CASTLLVGAVGNEQFF
TRBD2	.	TRBV5-8	TRBJ2-3	TGTGCCAGCAGCGCCTGGGCGGGGGTAGATACGCAGTATTTT	CASSAWAGVDTQYF
TRBD2	.	TRBV5-5	TRBJ2-3	TGTGCCAGCAGCCCCGGGACTAGCGACGCAGATACGCAGTATTTT	CASSPGTSDADTQYF
.	once	TRBV7-2	TRBJ1-3	TGTGCCAGCAACAGAGACTCTGGAAACACCATATATTTT	CASNRDSGNTIYF
TRBD1	.	TRBV28	TRBJ1-2	TGTGCCAGCAGCTTGACAGGGGGCATCGGCTACACCTTC	CASSLTGGIGYTF
.	.	TRBV18	TRBJ2-7	TGTGCCAGCTCACCACGGGCCTGGAACGAGCAGTACTTC	CASSPRAWNEQYF
.	once	TRBV21-1	TRBJ2-7	TGTGCCAGCAGCAAAGGTCCGCGGGAGTGGTCCTACGAGCAGTACTTC	CASSKGPREWSYEQYF
.	once	TRBV4-3	TRBJ1-4	TGCGCCAGCAGCCGGGGGGAAGGACGGGCGAATGAAAAACTGTTTTTT	CASSRGEGRANEKLFF
TRBD1	.	TRBV6-1	TRBJ2-3	TGTGCCAGCAGTAAGGGACAGGCGGGCACAGATACGCAGTATTTT	CASSKGQAGTDTQYF
.	.	TRBV28	TRBJ1-5	TGTGCCAGTAGATTTACTTATCAGCCCCAGCATTTT	CASRFTYQPQHF
TRBD1	.	TRBV7-9	TRBJ1-6	TGTGCCAGCAGCTTCTCCCCCGGGACAGGGGGTAATTCACCCCTCCACTTT	CASSFSPGTGGNSPLHF
TRBD2	.	TRBV11-3	TRBJ2-2	TGTGCCAGCAGCCAAGCGGGAGGCGGTACCGGGGAGCTGTTTTTT	CASSQAGGGTGELFF
.	.	TRBV2	TRBJ2-5	TGTGCCAACTTGGGGCAGGGTATGGGGACCCAGTACTTC	CANLGQGMGTQYF
TRBD2	.	TRBV7-8	TRBJ2-7	TGTGCCAGCAGCTTAGGGTCGGGGGGGCAGATCCACGAGCAGTACTTC	CASSLGSGGQIHEQYF
TRBD2	.	TRBV19	TRBJ2-1	TGTGCCAGTAAGCGGACTAGCGGGAGCGGTGAGCAGTTCTTC	CASKRTSGSGEQFF
TRBD1	.	TRBV13	TRBJ2-7	TGTGCCAGCAGCTTAGCACAGGGGGCTGGCGAGCAGTACTTC	CASSLAQGAGEQYF
.	.	TRBV9	TRBJ1-6	TGTGCCAGCAGCCCAGACGGGGGCTATAATTCACCCCTCCACTTT	CASSPDGGYNSPLHF
TRBD1	.	TRBV10-2	TRBJ1-6	TGCGCCAGCAGTCTGGGACAGGGTGGATCACCCCTCCACTTT	CASSLGQGGSPLHF
TRBD1	.	TRBV11-2	TRBJ2-5	TGTGCCAGCAGCTTACCATACAGGGGGAAGACCCAGTACTTC	CASSLPYRGKTQYF
TRBD1	.	TRBV7-2	TRBJ1-3	TGTGCCAGCAGCAAGGACAGGGGGCGTCCTGGAAACACCATATATTTT	CASSKDRGRPGNTIYF
.	.	TRBV6-5	TRBJ1-5	TGTGCCAGCAGTCGCAGGGATACGGGTCAGCCCCAGCATTTT	CASSRRDTGQPQHF
.	.	TRBV18	TRBJ1-1	TGTGCCAGCTCGCCTAGACAGCTGAACACTGAAGCTTTCTTT	CASSPRQLNTEAFF
TRBD2	few	TRBV4-1	TRBJ2-3	TGCGCCAGCAGCCAAGAAGGTAGCGGGGGGGCCTCTTGGAGCACAGATACGCAGTATTTT	CASSQEGSGGASWSTDTQYF
.	once	TRBV19	TRBJ1-1	TGTGCCAGTAGCCGCCAGGTGCAGGCGAACACTGAAGCTTTCTTT	CASSRQVQANTEAFF
.	.	TRBV7-9	TRBJ1-5	TGTGCCAGCAGCACAAGTCAAAATCAGCCCCAGCATTTT	CASSTSQNQPQHF
.	.	TRBV18	TRBJ1-4	TGTGCCAGCTCACCACCCGGGGTTCCAACTAATGAAAAACTGTTTTTT	CASSPPGVPTNEKLFF
TRBD2	.	TRBV7-2	TRBJ2-7	TGTGCCAGCAGCCCCCGGGGGGGAGGGGGGTTCGAGCAGTACTTC	CASSPRGGGGFEQYF
.	few	TRBV12-2	TRBJ1-5	TGTGCAAGTCGGGCGACAGGCGCCGGTCATTTT	CASRATGAGHF
TRBD2	.	TRBV5-4	TRBJ2-5	TGTGCCAGCAGCTCAGGGACTAGCAGCCAAGAGACCCAGTACTTC	CASSSGTSSQETQYF
TRBD1	.	TRBV5-1	TRBJ1-4	TGCGCCAGCAGCGCCTACGACAGGGGAACTAATGAAAAACTGTTTTTT	CASSAYDRGTNEKLFF
.	few	TRBV30	TRBJ1-1	TGTGCCTGGGGGGACACCGCCAATACTGAAGCTTTCTTT	CAWGDTANTEAFF
.	.	TRBV14	TRBJ1-1	TGTGCCAGCAGCCAAGATGACCTGGAGGACACTGAAGCTTTCTTT	CASSQDDLEDTEAFF
TRBD1	.	TRBV5-1	TRBJ1-1	TGCGCCAGCAGCTTGACAGGGGCGAACACTGAAGCTTTCTTT	CASSLTGANTEAFF
.	.	TRBV27	TRBJ2-7	TGTGCCAGCACCCAATCCGGGGTAAGCTCCTACGAGCAGTACTTC	CASTQSGVSSYEQYF